This T cell receptor (beta chain) originates from a study of blood T cell repertoires in COVID-19. Across the whole study: T cells, B-cell-depleted T cells, or PBMCs provided the cDNA or gDNA that served as material.

The V end was cut by 2 bases, the J end by 3 bases, with 7 bases between. Germline V gene sequence: CDR1 LNHDA, CDR2 SQIVND (reference sequence). The CDR3 totals 13 residues. In the source study's methods: Reference gene primer amplification gave nucleated cell count estimates. Measured with immunoSEQ multiplex PCR; TCRdb has only the in-frame clones, and not every one. V, J and clone size derive from that table, while D and trimming were established from the DNA sequence. This sample has approximately 150,000 clones, with over 70% found just once. The chain recombines TRBV19 with TRBJ1-2, with D possibly matching TRBD1 (5 bases). The TCR originated in a man between 45 and 60 years old who had recovered from COVID-19. Sequenced sample: peripheral blood. Here the CDR3 reads CASSISGDYGYTF. CDR3 nucleotides: TGTGCCAGTAGTATATCGGGGGACTATGGCTACACCTTC.